This record looks at one T cell receptor (beta chain) sequence and its context. Antigen: not known. The data derive from a study of a mutant IDH1 vaccine in newly diagnosed glioma. This CDR3 has 15 residues. Germline V gene data show CDR1 as MGHRA and CDR2 as YSYEKL. V gave up 4 bases and J gave up 5 bases; unmatched junction bases: 7. The time point denotes: week 5, during vaccination. Doses consisted of 300 ug of mutant IDH1 20-mer peptide each, paired with topical imiquimod. This table comes from immunoSEQ multiplex PCR, and its TCRdb copy is limited to in-frame clones, with some not included. The table records some 42,000 clones, 70% to 90% of them present only once.

Sequencing used PBMCs, obtained from a glioma patient whose treatment included an IDH1 peptide vaccine. The genes are TRBV4-1 and TRBJ2-5; TRBD2 agrees at 10 bases. The source of this sequence is a man between 35 and 55 years old with glioma. The chain's CDR3 is CASSLYASGSETQYF. CDR3 DNA: TGCGCCAGCAGCCTGTATGCTAGCGGGAGCGAGACCCAGTACTTC.